This TCR beta chain comes out of a study of blood T cell repertoires in COVID-19 (dated by TCRdb to about 2020). Study-level background: Collaborator samples came from the United States, Italy and Spain and covered acute and convalescent phases of COVID-19. The prospective study material was composed of cDNA or gDNA derived from T cells, B-cell-depleted T cells, or PBMCs. Deeply sampled blood TCRbeta repertoires from subjects exposed to, actively infected with, or recovered from COVID-19 were included in the dataset. The repertoires were released in a freely available public database meant as a resource for research on the immune response to SARS-CoV-2. Samples were obtained from the ongoing ImmuneRACE study (first 160 participants) and from 1,254 subjects provided by 6 global collaborators. A de-identified subject ID, COVID-19 status, age in years and sex were almost always included in the sample metadata. HLA class I and class II types, where available, came from metadata supplied by the sample provider rather than from assay-based typing.

This clone turned up a few times. Its antigen is still unknown. No base quality values were provided; no much bigger clone lies one nucleotide off. Paper-wide results and their limitations: Clinical and demographic metadata were provided uncurated, with the amount varying by source and participant.

The immunoSEQ Assay, a bias-controlled multiplex PCR, was used to amplify TCRbeta CDR3 regions from genomic DNA. In the authors' own workflow: The number of nucleated cells in each sample was estimated from the amplification of reference gene primers within the assay. To quantify the absolute abundance of each unique TCRbeta CDR3 rearrangement, sequence reads were collapsed and filtered. Productive Simpson clonality was computed per sample as the square root of Simpson's diversity index over productive rearrangements. TCRdb carries this immuneACCESS record with in-frame sequences only. Its versions omit some clonotypes, under half of them owing to an unresolved V gene in the studies checked, with the rest unexplained. V and J calls plus clone size are reproduced from that table; the DNA served to infer D and trimming. The sample table shows 300,000 to 350,000 clones, and roughly 88% are seen once. The ten largest clones take up more than 5% of the sample.

In the prospective study, participants were roughly 18 to 95 years old, resided in fewer than 25 geographic areas of the United States, and were enrolled through a virtual design. In the prospective study, cohorts were assigned on the basis of participant-reported clinical history obtained from a screening survey and a study questionnaire. Recovered participants in ImmuneRACE Cohort 3 were defined as having two consecutive negative NP/OP PCR tests, clearance from a healthcare professional, or resolution of symptoms. Mobile phlebotomists in the prospective study collected whole blood, serum and a nasopharyngeal or oropharyngeal swab from every participant. Over a roughly two-month period, participants in the prospective study had the option of providing additional blood draws and questionnaires. Prospective study blood samples were shipped either frozen or at room temperature before DNA extraction.

The CDR3 runs 12 amino acids, cysteine and phenylalanine included. The retained sequence is limited to the CDR3, 36 bases, with the frame set at the first base. Trimming at the junction amounts to 2 bases on V and 2 bases on J, and the germline ends lie 4 bases apart. CDR1 and CDR2, per the germline V gene, are MNHNS and SASEGT. Material for sequencing was PBMCs or T cells enriched from blood (not recorded which). This receptor chain uses TRBV6-1 and TRBJ2-7; the D gene cannot be resolved reliably. The source of this sequence is a man under 40 who had recovered from COVID-19. At the DNA level, the sequence is TGTGCCAGCAGTGAACCTCCCTACGAGCAGTACTTC. This is translated as CASSEPPYEQYF.